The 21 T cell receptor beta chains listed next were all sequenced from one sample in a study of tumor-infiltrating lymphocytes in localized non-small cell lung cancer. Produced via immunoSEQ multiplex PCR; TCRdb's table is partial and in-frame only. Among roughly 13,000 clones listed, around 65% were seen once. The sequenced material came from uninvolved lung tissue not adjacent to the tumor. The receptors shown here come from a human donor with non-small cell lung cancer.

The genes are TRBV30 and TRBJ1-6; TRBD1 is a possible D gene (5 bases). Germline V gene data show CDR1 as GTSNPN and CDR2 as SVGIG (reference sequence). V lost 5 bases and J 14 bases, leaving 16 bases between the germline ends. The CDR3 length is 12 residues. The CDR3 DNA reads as TGTGCCTGGGGGACCCCTCGGGTGGCCCTCCACTTT. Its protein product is CAWGTPRVALHF.

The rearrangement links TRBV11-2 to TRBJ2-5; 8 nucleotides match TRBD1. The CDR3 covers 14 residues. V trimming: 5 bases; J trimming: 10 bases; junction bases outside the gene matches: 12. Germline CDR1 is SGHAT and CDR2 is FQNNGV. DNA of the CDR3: TGTGCCAGCAGCACACAGACAGGGGTCGGGGACCAGTACTTC. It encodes CASSTQTGVGDQYF.

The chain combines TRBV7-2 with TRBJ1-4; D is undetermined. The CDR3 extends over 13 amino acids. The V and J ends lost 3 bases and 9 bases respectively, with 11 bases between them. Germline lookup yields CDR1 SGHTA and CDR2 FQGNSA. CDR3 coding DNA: TGTGCCAGCAGCTTTAAGGGATCGAAAAAACTGTTTTTT. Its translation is CASSFKGSKKLFF.

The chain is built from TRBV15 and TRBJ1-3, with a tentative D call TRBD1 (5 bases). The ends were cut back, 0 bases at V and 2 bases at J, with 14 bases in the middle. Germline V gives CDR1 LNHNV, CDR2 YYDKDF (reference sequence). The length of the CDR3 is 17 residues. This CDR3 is CATSRDRGVGAGNTIYF. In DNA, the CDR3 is TGTGCCACCAGCAGAGATCGGGGGGTGGGGGCTGGAAACACCATATATTTT.

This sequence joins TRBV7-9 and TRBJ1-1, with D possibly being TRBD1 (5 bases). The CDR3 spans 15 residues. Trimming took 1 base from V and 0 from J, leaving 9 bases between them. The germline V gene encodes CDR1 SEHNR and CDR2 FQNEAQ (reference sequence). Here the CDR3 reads CASSLGQSLNTEAFF. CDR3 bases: TGTGCCAGCAGCTTAGGACAGTCCCTGAACACTGAAGCTTTCTTT.

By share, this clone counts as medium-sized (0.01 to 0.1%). In DNA, the CDR3 is TGTGCCAGCAGCGCAGCGCGACAGGGACCCCTCCACTTT. This encodes CASSAARQGPLHF. This chain joins TRBV9 and TRBJ1-6, with 7 bases identical to TRBD1. CDR1 is SGDLS and CDR2 is YYNGEE in the germline V gene. Losses at the gene ends were 3 bases for V and 12 bases for J; bases not matched to a gene: 6. This CDR3 comprises 13 residues.

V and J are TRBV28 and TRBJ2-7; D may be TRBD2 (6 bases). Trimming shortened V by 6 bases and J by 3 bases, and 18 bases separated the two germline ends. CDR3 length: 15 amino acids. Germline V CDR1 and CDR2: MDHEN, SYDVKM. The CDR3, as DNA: TGTGCCAGCAGGGAGATGGGGACTCGCAACTACGAGCAGTACTTC. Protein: CASREMGTRNYEQYF.

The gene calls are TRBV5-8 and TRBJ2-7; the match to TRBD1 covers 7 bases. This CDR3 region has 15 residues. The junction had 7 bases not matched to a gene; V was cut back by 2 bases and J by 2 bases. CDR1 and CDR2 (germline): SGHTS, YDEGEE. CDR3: CASSFLGTETYEQYF. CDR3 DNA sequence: TGTGCCAGCAGCTTCCTTGGGACAGAGACCTACGAGCAGTACTTC.

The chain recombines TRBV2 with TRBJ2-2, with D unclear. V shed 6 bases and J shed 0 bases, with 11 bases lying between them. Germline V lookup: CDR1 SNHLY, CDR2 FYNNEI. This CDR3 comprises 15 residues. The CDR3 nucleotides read TGTGCCAGCAGAATTCTTGTGTCGAACACCGGGGAGCTGTTTTTT. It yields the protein CASRILVSNTGELFF.

The CDR3 sequence is CAWSSPGSHPREQYF. The CDR3 DNA reads as TGTGCCTGGAGTTCCCCTGGGTCCCACCCCCGGGAGCAGTACTTC. V is TRBV30 and J is TRBJ2-7; D ambiguous. Germline assignment: CDR1 GTSNPN and CDR2 SVGIG (reference sequence). CDR3 size: 15 residues. The ends were cut back, 2 bases at V and 7 bases at J, with 21 bases in the middle.

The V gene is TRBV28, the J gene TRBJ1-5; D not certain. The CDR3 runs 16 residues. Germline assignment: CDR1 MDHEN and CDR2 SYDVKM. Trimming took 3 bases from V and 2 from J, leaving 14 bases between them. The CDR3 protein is CASSFQRYSGNQPQHF. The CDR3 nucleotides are TGTGCCAGCAGTTTCCAACGGTACAGTGGCAATCAGCCCCAGCATTTT.

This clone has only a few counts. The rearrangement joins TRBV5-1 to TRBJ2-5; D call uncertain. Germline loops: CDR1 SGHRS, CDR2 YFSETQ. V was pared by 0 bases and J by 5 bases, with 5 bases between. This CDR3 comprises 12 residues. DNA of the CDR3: TGCGCCAGCAGCTTGGTGGGGGAGACCCAGTACTTC. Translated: CASSLVGETQYF.

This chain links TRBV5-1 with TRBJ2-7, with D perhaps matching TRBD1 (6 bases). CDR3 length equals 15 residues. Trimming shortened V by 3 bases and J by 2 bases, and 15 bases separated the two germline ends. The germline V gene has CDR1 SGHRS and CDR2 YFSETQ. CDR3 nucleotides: TGCGCCAGCAGCTCCGCAGGGGATGCCACCTACGAGCAGTACTTC. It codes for CASSSAGDATYEQYF.

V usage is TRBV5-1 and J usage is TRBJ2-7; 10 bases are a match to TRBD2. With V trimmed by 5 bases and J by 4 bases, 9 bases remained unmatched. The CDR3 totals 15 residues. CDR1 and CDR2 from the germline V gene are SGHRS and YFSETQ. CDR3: CASSRTSGMGYEQYF. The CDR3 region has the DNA TGCGCCAGCAGTCGAACTAGCGGGATGGGGTACGAGCAGTACTTC.

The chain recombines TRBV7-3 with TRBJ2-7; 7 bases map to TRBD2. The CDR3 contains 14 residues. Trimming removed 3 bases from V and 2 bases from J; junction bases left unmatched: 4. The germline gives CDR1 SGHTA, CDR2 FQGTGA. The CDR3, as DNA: TGTGCCAGCAGCTTGGGGGGGAGTACCTACGAGCAGTACTTC. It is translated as CASSLGGSTYEQYF.

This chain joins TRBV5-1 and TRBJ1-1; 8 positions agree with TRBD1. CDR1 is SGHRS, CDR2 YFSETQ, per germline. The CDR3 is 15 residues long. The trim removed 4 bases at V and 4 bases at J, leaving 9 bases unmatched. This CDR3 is CASSPLDRVATEAFF. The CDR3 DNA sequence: TGCGCCAGCAGCCCCCTGGACAGGGTGGCCACTGAAGCTTTCTTT.

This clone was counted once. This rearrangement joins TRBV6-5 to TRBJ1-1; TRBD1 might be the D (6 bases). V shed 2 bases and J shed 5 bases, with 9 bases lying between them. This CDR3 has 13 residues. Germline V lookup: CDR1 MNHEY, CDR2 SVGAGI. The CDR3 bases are TGTGCCAGCAGTTACAGGGGGAGGACTGAAGCTTTCTTT. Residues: CASSYRGRTEAFF.

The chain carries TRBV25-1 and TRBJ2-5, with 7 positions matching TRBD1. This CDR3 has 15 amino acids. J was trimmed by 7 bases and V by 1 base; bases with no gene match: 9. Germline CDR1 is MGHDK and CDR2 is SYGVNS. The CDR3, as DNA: TGTGCCAGCAGTGAATTCAGCACAGGGGTGGGGACCCAGTACTTC. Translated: CASSEFSTGVGTQYF.

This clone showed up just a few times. CDR3 residues: CASIGSGSDQPQHF. CDR3 nucleotides: TGTGCCAGCATCGGGTCCGGCAGTGATCAGCCCCAGCATTTT. The V gene is TRBV6-6, the J gene TRBJ1-5; no clear D. Germline values: CDR1 MNHNY, CDR2 SVGAGI (reference sequence). V was trimmed by 7 bases and J by 5 bases, leaving 15 bases between them. The CDR3 runs 14 residues.

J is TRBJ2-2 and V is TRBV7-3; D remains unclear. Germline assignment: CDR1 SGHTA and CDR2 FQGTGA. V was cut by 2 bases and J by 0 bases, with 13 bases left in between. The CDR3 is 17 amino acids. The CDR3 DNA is TGTGCCAGCAGCTTATTTCGTCCAGAGACGAACACCGGGGAGCTGTTTTTT. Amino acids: CASSLFRPETNTGELFF.

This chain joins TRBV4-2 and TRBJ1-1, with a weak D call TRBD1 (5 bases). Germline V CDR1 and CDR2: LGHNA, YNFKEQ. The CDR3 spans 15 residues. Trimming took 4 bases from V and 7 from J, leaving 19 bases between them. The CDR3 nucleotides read TGTGCCAGCAGCCTTTTCGGGTCAGCCCAGGGTGAAGCTTTCTTT. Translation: CASSLFGSAQGEAFF.